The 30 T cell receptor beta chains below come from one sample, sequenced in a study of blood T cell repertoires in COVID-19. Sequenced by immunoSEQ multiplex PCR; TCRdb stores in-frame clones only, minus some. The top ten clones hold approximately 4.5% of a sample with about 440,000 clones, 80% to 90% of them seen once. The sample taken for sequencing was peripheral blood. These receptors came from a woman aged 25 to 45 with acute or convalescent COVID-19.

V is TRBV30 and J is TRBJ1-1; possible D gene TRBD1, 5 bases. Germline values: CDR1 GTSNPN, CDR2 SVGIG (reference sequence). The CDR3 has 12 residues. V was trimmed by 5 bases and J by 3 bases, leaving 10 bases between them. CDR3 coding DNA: TGTGCCTGGCGGGGGGGGTACACTGAAGCTTTCTTT. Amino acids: CAWRGGYTEAFF.

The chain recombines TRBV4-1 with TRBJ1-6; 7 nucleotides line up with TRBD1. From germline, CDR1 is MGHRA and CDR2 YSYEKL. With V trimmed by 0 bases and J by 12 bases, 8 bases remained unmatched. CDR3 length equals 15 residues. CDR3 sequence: CASSQDQTGWLPLHF. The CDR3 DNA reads TGCGCCAGCAGCCAAGATCAGACAGGGTGGCTACCCCTCCACTTT.

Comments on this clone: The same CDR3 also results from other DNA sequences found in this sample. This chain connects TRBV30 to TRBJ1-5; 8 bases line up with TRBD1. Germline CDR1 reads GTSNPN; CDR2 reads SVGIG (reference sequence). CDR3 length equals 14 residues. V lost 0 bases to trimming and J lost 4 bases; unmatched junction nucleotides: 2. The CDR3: CAWSVGQGNQPQHF. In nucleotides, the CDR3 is TGTGCCTGGAGTGTAGGACAGGGTAATCAGCCCCAGCATTTT.

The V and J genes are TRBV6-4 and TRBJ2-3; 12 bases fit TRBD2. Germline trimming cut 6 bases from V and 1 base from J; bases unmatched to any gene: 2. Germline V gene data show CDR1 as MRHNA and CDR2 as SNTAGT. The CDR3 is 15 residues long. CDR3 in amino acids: CASRRLAGGTDTQYF. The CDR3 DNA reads TGTGCCAGCAGACGACTAGCGGGGGGCACAGATACGCAGTATTTT.

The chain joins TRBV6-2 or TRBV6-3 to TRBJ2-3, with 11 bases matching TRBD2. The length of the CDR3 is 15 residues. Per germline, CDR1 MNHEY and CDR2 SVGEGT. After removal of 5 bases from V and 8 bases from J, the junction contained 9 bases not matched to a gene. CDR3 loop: CASSPPSGGPGTQYF. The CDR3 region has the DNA TGTGCCAGCAGTCCACCTAGCGGGGGGCCGGGTACGCAGTATTTT.

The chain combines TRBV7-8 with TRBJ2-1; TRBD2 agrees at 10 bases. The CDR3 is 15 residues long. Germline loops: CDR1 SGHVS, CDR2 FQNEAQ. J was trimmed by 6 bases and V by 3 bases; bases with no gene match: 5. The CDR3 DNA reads TGTGCCAGCAGCTTGGGCCGACTAGCGGGCAATGAGCAGTTCTTC. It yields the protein CASSLGRLAGNEQFF. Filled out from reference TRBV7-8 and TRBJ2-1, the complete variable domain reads GAGVSQSPRYKVAKRGQDVALRCDPISGHVSLFWYQQALGQGPEFLTYFQNEAQLDKSGLPSDRFFAERPEGSVSTLKIQRTQQEDSAVYLCASSLGRLAGNEQFFGPGTRLTVL.

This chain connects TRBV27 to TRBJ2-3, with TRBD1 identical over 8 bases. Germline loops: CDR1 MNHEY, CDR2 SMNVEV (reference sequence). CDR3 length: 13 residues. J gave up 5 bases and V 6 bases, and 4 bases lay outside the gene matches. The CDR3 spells CASRQGAGDTQYF. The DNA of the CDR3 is TGTGCCAGCAGGCAGGGGGCAGGAGATACGCAGTATTTT.

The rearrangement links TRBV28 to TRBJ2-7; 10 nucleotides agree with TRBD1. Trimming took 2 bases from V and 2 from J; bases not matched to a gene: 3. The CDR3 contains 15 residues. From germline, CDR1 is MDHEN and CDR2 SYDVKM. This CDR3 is CASSLPGTGAYEQYF. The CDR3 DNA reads TGTGCCAGCAGTTTACCCGGGACAGGGGCCTACGAGCAGTACTTC.

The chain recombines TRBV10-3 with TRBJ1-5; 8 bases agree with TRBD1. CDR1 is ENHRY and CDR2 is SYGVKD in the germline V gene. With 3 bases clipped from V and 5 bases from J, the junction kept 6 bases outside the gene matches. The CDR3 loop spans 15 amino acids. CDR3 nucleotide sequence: TGTGCCATCAGTGACGGTCAGGGGGCTTATCAGCCCCAGCATTTT. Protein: CAISDGQGAYQPQHF.

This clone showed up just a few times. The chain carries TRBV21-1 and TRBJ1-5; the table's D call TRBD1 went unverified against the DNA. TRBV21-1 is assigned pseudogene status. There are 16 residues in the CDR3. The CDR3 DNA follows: TGTGCCAGCAGCAAACCGACAGGGGGCGCGAATCAGCCCCAGCATTTT. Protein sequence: CASSKPTGGANQPQHF.

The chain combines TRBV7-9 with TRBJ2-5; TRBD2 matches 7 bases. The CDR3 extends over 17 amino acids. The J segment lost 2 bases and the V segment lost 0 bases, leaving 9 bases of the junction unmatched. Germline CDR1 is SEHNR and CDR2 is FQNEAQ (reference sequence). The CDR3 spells CASSLALLAGAQETQYF. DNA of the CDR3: TGTGCCAGCAGCTTAGCCCTATTAGCGGGCGCGCAAGAGACCCAGTACTTC. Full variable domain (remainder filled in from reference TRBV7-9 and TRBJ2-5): DTGVSQNPRHKITKRGQNVTFRCDPISEHNRLYWYRQTLGQGPEFLTYFQNEAQLEKSRLLSDRFSAERPKGSFSTLEIQRTEQGDSAMYLCASSLALLAGAQETQYFGPGTRLLVL.

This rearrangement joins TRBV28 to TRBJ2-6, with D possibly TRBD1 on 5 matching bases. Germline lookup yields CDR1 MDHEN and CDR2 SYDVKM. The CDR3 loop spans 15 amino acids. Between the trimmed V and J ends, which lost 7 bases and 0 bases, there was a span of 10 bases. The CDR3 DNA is TGTGCCAGCAACAGGCGGAACTCTGGGGCCAACGTCCTGACTTTC. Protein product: CASNRRNSGANVLTF.

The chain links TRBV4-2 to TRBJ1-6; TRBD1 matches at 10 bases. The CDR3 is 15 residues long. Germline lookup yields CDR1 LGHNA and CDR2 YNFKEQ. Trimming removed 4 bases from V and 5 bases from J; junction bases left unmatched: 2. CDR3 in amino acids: CASSRTGGDNSPLHF. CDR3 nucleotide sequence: TGTGCCAGCAGCCGGACAGGGGGGGATAATTCACCCCTCCACTTT.

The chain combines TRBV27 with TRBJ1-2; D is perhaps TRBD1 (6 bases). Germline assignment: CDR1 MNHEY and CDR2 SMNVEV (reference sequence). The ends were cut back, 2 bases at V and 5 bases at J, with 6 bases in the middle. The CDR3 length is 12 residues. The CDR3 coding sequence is TGTGCCAGCAGTTTAAGGGGGTATGGCTACACCTTC. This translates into CASSLRGYGYTF.

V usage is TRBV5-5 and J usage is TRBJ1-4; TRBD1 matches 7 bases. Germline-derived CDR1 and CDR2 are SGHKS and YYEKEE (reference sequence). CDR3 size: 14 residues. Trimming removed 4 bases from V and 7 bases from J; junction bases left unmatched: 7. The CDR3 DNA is TGTGCCAGCAGCCTGGGGACAGTCAGTGAAAAACTGTTTTTT. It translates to CASSLGTVSEKLFF.

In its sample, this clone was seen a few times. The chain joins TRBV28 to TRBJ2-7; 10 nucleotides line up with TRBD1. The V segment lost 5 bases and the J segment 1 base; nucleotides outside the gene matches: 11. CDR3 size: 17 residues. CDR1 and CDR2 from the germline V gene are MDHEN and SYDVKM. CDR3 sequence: CASSPWTGTGASYEQYF. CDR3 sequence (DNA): TGTGCCAGCAGTCCTTGGACCGGGACAGGGGCTTCCTACGAGCAGTACTTC.

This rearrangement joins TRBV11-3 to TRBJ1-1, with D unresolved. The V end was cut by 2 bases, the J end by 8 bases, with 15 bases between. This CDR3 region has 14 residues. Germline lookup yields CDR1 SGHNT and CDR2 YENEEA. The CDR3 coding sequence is TGTGCCAGCAGCTTATCGACTGTTGGATCCGAAGCTTTCTTT. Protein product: CASSLSTVGSEAFF.

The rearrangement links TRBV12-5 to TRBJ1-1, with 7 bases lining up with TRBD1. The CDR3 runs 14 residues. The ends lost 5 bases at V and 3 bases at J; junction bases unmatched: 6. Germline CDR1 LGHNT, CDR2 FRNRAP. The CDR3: CASGLRDRDTEAFF. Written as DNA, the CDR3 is TGTGCTAGTGGTCTCCGGGACAGAGACACTGAAGCTTTCTTT.

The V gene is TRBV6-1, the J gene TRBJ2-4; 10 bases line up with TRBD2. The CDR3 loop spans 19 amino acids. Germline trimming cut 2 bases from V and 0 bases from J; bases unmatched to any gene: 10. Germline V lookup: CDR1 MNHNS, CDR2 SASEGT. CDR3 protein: CASSELPSGGKIAKNIQYF. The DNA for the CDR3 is TGTGCCAGCAGTGAATTACCTAGCGGGGGCAAGATAGCCAAAAACATTCAGTACTTC.

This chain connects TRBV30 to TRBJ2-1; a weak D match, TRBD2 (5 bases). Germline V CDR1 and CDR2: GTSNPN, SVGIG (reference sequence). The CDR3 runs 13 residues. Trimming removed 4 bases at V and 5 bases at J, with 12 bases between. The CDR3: CAWIGIYHNEQFF. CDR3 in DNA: TGTGCCTGGATCGGGATATACCACAATGAGCAGTTCTTC. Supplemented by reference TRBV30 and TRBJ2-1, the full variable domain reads SQTIHQWPATLVQPVGSPLSLECTVEGTSNPNLYWYRQAAGRGLQLLFYSVGIGQISSEVPQNLSASRPQDRQFILSSKKLLLSDSGFYLCAWIGIYHNEQFFGPGTRLTVL.

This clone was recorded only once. CDR3 nucleotide sequence: TGTGCCAGCAGCCCTGGGACAGGGAAACCTAATGAAAAACTGTTTTTT. This translates into CASSPGTGKPNEKLFF. The chain recombines TRBV7-8 with TRBJ1-4; 9 bases are shared with TRBD1. The CDR3 covers 16 residues. The ends lost 5 bases at V and 3 bases at J; junction bases unmatched: 7. In germline, CDR1 is SGHVS, CDR2 FQNEAQ.

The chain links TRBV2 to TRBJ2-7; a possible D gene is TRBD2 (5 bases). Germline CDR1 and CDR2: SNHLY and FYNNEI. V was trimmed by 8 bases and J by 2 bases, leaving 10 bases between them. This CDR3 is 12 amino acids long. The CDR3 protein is CASGRETYEQYF. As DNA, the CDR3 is TGTGCCAGCGGTCGGGAAACCTACGAGCAGTACTTC.

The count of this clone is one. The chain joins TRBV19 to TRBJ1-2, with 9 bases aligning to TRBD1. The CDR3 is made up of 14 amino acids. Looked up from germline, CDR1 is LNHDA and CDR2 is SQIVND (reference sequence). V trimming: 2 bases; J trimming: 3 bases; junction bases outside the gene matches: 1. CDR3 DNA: TGTGCCAGTAGTATAAGGGACAGGGACTATGGCTACACCTTC. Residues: CASSIRDRDYGYTF.

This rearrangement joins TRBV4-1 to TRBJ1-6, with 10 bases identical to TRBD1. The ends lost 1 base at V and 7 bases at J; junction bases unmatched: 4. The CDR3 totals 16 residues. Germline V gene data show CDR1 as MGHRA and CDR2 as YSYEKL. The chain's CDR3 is CASSQGRGQGNSPLHF. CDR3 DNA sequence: TGCGCCAGCAGCCAAGGGAGGGGACAGGGGAATTCACCCCTCCACTTT.

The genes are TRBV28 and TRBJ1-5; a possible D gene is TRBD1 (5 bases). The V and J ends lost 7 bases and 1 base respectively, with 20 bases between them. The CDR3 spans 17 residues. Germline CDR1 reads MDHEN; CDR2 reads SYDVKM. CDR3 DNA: TGTGCCAGCACCCCCCCACGAGGCAGGGTAAGCAATCAGCCCCAGCATTTT. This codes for CASTPPRGRVSNQPQHF.

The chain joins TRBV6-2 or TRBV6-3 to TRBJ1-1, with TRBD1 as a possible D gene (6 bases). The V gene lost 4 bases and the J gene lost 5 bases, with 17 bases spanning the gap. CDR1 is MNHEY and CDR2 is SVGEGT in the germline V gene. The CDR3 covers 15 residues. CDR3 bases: TGTGCCAGCAGTTCGTTACCGTTCAGGGGTACTGAAGCTTTCTTT. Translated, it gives CASSSLPFRGTEAFF.

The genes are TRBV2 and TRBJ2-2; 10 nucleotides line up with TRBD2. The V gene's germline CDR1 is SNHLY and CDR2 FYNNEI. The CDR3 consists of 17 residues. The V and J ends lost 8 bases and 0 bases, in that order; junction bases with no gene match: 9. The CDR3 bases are TGTGCCAGCTATAGGGCTAGCGGGGGCCCGAACACCGGGGAGCTGTTTTTT. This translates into CASYRASGGPNTGELFF.

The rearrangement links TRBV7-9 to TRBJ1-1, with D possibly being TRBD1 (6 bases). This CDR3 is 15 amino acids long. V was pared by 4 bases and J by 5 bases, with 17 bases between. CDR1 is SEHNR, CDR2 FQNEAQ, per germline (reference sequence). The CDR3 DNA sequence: TGTGCCAGCAGCTCAACAAAAAGAAGGGGGACTGAAGCTTTCTTT. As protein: CASSSTKRRGTEAFF.

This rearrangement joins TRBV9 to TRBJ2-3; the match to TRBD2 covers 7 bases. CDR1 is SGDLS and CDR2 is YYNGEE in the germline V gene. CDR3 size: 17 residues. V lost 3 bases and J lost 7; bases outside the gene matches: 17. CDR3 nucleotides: TGTGCCAGCAGCGAAGCCGGCGGCGGACTAGTGGGGTATACGCAGTATTTT. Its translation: CASSEAGGGLVGYTQYF. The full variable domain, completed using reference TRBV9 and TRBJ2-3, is DSGVTQTPKHLITATGQRVTLRCSPRSGDLSVYWYQQSLDQGLQFLIQYYNGEERAKGNILERFSAQQFPDLHSELNLSSLELGDSALYFCASSEAGGGLVGYTQYFGPGTRLTVL.

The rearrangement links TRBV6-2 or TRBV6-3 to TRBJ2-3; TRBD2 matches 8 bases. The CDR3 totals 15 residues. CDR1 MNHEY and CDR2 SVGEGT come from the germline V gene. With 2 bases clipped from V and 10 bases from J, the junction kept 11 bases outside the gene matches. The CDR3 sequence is CASSYGGGTPLSQYF. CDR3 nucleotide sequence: TGTGCCAGCAGTTACGGCGGGGGGACCCCCTTGTCGCAGTATTTT.